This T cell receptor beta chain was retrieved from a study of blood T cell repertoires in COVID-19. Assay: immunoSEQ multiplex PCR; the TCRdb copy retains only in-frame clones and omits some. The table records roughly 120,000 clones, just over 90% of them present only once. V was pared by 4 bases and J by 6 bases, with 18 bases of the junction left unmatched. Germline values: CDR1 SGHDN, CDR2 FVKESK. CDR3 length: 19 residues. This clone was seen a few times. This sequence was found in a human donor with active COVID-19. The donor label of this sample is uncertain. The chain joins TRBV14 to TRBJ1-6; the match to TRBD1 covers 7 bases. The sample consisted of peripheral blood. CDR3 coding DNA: TGTGCCAGCAGCCGCCAAGGGTTAGGACAGGCAACCCTTAATTCACCCCTCCACTTT. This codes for CASSRQGLGQATLNSPLHF. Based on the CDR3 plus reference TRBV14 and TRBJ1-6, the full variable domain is EAGVTQFPSHSVIEKGQTVTLRCDPISGHDNLYWYRRVMGKEIKFLLHFVKESKQDESGMPNNRFLAERTGGTYSTLKVQPAELEDSGVYFCASSRQGLGQATLNSPLHFGNGTRLTVT.